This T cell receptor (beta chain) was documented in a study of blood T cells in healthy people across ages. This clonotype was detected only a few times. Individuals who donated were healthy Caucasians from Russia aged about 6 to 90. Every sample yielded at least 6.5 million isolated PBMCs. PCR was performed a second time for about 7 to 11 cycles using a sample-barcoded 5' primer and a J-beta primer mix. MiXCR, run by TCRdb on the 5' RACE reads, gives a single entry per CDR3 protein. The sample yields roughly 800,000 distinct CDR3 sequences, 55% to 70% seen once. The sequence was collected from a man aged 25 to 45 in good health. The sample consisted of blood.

The CDR3 region is CASSPWEGLSETQYF. The CDR3 DNA reads TGTGCCAGCAGCCCCTGGGAAGGTTTATCAGAGACCCAGTACTTC. The chain uses TRBV14 and TRBJ2-5; D unresolved. This CDR3 comprises 15 residues. The germline V and J ends were trimmed by 4 bases and 4 bases, with 16 bases remaining between them. CDR1 SGHDN and CDR2 FVKESK come from the germline V gene.